One sample yielded the 28 T cell receptor beta chains listed below, sequenced in a study of blood T cells in healthy people across ages. Sample-barcoded 5' priming and a J-beta primer mix drove a second PCR of roughly 6 to 12 cycles. One entry per CDR3 protein, called by TCRdb with MiXCR from the 5' RACE reads. The table shows about 970,000 distinct CDR3 sequences, with roughly 51% occurring only once. Sequenced input: blood. The receptors stem from a woman in her sixties or seventies in good health.

The rearrangement uses TRBV7-2 and TRBJ2-3; D may be TRBD2 (5 bases). This CDR3 has 16 residues. Per germline, CDR1 SGHTA and CDR2 FQGNSA. V lost 5 bases, J lost 3 bases, and 18 bases lay in between. This chain's CDR3 is CASSPSSGWGTDTQYF. As DNA, the CDR3 is TGTGCCAGCAGCCCCAGTTCGGGGTGGGGAACAGATACGCAGTATTTT.

V is TRBV5-1 and J is TRBJ2-1, with D perhaps TRBD2 (5 bases). CDR1 and CDR2 (germline): SGHRS, YFSETQ. There are 12 residues in the CDR3. The V end lost 4 bases, the J end lost 8 bases, and 10 bases lay between the germline ends. CDR3 in amino acids: CASSRTLDEQFF. The CDR3 DNA is TGCGCCAGCAGCCGGACTTTGGATGAGCAGTTCTTC.

The gene calls are TRBV5-1 and TRBJ2-1; D is unclear. Germline V CDR1 and CDR2: SGHRS, YFSETQ. This CDR3 comprises 13 residues. Trimming removed 4 bases at V and 7 bases at J, with 12 bases between. The CDR3 protein is CASSVVLGNEQFF. The CDR3 DNA is TGCGCCAGCAGCGTGGTTCTAGGGAATGAGCAGTTCTTC.

This clonotype came up once. The V and J genes are TRBV20-1 and TRBJ2-1; 8 bases are a match to TRBD1. The DNA end lines up better with TRBJ2-7; the J call may be wrong. There are 14 residues in the CDR3. Germline lookup yields CDR1 DFQATT and CDR2 SNEGSKA (reference sequence). The CDR3 spells CSASYRGSYNEQYF. The CDR3 bases are TGCAGTGCTAGTTACAGGGGGTCCTACAATGAGCAGTACTTC.

Here the CDR3 reads CAWSSGRSETQYF. The DNA of the CDR3 is TGTGCCTGGAGTAGCGGGAGGAGTGAGACCCAGTACTTC. This rearrangement joins TRBV30 to TRBJ2-5, with TRBD2 identical over 9 bases. From germline, CDR1 is GTSNPN and CDR2 SVGIG (reference sequence). V lost 2 bases and J lost 5; bases outside the gene matches: 3. The CDR3 runs to 13 residues.

Worth noting for this clonotype: Germline and junction disagree at one end, which may indicate a read error. This chain links TRBV6-6 with TRBJ2-6; a weak D match, TRBD1 (7 bases). This CDR3 is 16 amino acids long. Germline V gene data show CDR1 as MNHNY and CDR2 as SVGAGI (reference sequence). For the CDR3, the DNA is TGTGCCAGCAGTTCGAGGGGGCGGATAGCGGCCAACGTCCGGACTTTC. Its translation: CASSSRGRIAANVRTF.

This clonotype came up a few times. This chain's CDR3 is CSVRDVFYEQYF. CDR3 nucleotides: TGCAGTGTTCGGGACGTCTTCTACGAGCAGTACTTC. The V gene is TRBV20-1, the J gene TRBJ2-7; perhaps D is TRBD1 or TRBD2 (5 bases each). Looked up from germline, CDR1 is DFQATT and CDR2 is SNEGSKA (reference sequence). V was clipped by 7 bases and J by 3 bases, with 13 bases between them. The CDR3 contains 12 residues.

The rearrangement joins TRBV27 to TRBJ1-2; 8 nucleotides line up with TRBD1. There are 16 residues in the CDR3. Germline trimming cut 8 bases from V and 2 bases from J; bases unmatched to any gene: 13. The germline gives CDR1 MNHEY, CDR2 SMNVEV (reference sequence). CDR3 region: CASRAQGAAENYGYTF. The CDR3 DNA follows: TGTGCCAGCCGAGCCCAGGGGGCGGCTGAGAACTATGGCTACACCTTC.

The chain employs TRBV25-1 and TRBJ1-1; D gene unclear. Germline V gene data show CDR1 as MGHDK and CDR2 as SYGVNS. The CDR3 has 11 amino acids. Trimming cost V 4 bases and J 5 bases, with 5 bases left between them. CDR3 sequence reads: CASSVGTEAFF. The CDR3 nucleotides read TGTGCCAGCAGTGTTGGGACTGAAGCTTTCTTT.

The chain recombines TRBV20-1 with TRBJ2-7; 9 bases align to TRBD2. Germline V gives CDR1 DFQATT, CDR2 SNEGSKA (reference sequence). The CDR3 runs 18 residues. V was pared by 0 bases and J by 2 bases, with 14 bases of the junction left unmatched. The chain's CDR3 is CSARDRLAGPRIPYEQYF. In DNA form, the CDR3 reads TGCAGTGCTAGAGATCGGCTAGCGGGGCCCCGAATTCCCTACGAGCAGTACTTC.

There are a few counts of this clonotype. CDR3 protein: CASSQLPGGTDTQYF. CDR3 bases: TGCGCCAGCAGCCAGCTTCCCGGGGGCACAGATACGCAGTATTTT. The rearrangement joins TRBV4-1 to TRBJ2-3; possible D gene TRBD2, 5 bases. Germline CDR1 and CDR2: MGHRA and YSYEKL. The V end was cut by 3 bases, the J end by 1 base, with 11 bases between. There are 15 residues in the CDR3.

The chain couples TRBV3-1 to TRBJ1-1; D not resolved. CDR3 length: 12 residues. With 4 bases removed from V and 5 bases from J, the gap between germline ends came to 8 bases. Germline CDR1 LGHDT, CDR2 YNNKEL (reference sequence). This chain's CDR3 is CASSLPTTEAFF. CDR3 sequence (DNA): TGTGCCAGCAGCCTGCCGACAACTGAAGCTTTCTTT.

CDR3 DNA sequence: TGCAGTGCTAGAGATTCGGGCAGGCAGTACTTC. This gives the protein CSARDSGRQYF. V is TRBV20-1 and J is TRBJ2-5; no clear D gene. CDR1 and CDR2 (germline): DFQATT, SNEGSKA (reference sequence). The CDR3 totals 11 residues. Trimming removed 0 bases from V and 11 bases from J, with 10 bases in between.

The V and J genes are TRBV9 and TRBJ2-3; D is unclear. CDR3 length equals 13 residues. From germline, CDR1 is SGDLS and CDR2 YYNGEE. V lost 2 bases, J lost 4 bases, and 8 bases lay in between. The CDR3 is CASSVEGSDTQYF. CDR3 bases: TGTGCCAGCAGCGTCGAAGGGTCAGATACGCAGTATTTT. Variable domain in full (rest from reference TRBV9 and TRBJ2-3): DSGVTQTPKHLITATGQRVTLRCSPRSGDLSVYWYQQSLDQGLQFLIQYYNGEERAKGNILERFSAQQFPDLHSELNLSSLELGDSALYFCASSVEGSDTQYFGPGTRLTVL.

This chain connects TRBV29-1 to TRBJ2-5, with D tentatively TRBD2 (6 bases). The tail of the sequence fits TRBJ2-7 better, so the J call may be wrong. This CDR3 contains 12 residues. Germline V lookup: CDR1 SQVTM, CDR2 ANQGSEA. In DNA, the CDR3 is TGCAGCGTTCTCGGGAGAAGTAACGAGCAGTACTTC. Its protein product is CSVLGRSNEQYF.

This clonotype was detected a few times. The chain carries TRBV30 and TRBJ2-3; D unresolved. The germline CDR1 and CDR2 sequences are GTSNPN and SVGIG (reference sequence). The V end was cut by 8 bases, the J end by 0 bases, with 18 bases between. This CDR3 region has 15 residues. CDR3 residues: CALSLGLGSTDTQYF. In DNA form, the CDR3 reads TGTGCCCTTTCCCTAGGGCTGGGTAGCACAGATACGCAGTATTTT. Variable domain in full (rest from reference TRBV30 and TRBJ2-3): SQTIHQWPATLVQPVGSPLSLECTVEGTSNPNLYWYRQAAGRGLQLLFYSVGIGQISSEVPQNLSASRPQDRQFILSSKKLLLSDSGFYLCALSLGLGSTDTQYFGPGTRLTVL.

This clonotype was seen a handful of times. DNA of the CDR3: TGCAGTGCTAGTGGGAGGGTTAATCAGCCCCAGCATTTT. Translating gives CSASGRVNQPQHF. The chain links TRBV20-1 to TRBJ1-5; D gene unclear. Germline values: CDR1 DFQATT, CDR2 SNEGSKA (reference sequence). The CDR3 consists of 13 residues. V dropped 3 bases and J dropped 4 bases, with 10 bases sitting between them.

The chain combines TRBV12-3 or TRBV12-4 with TRBJ2-7; D is perhaps TRBD1 (6 bases). Trimming left V 4 bases short and J 10 bases short, with 20 bases between. The CDR3 runs to 14 residues. DNA for the CDR3: TGTGCCAGCAGTTCGGACAGCCTACGGGGTACCCAGTACTTC. Protein: CASSSDSLRGTQYF.

The chain is built from TRBV6-5 and TRBJ2-5, with D possibly being TRBD2 (6 bases). The CDR3 has 15 residues. CDR1 MNHEY and CDR2 SVGAGI come from the germline V gene. The V end lost 0 bases, the J end lost 11 bases, and 19 bases lay between the germline ends. The CDR3 nucleotides are TGTGCCAGCAGTTACTCCACGGGACGGTCTCGGGAGCAGTACTTC. Translating it yields CASSYSTGRSREQYF.

Only a few counts were recorded for this clonotype. V usage is TRBV5-6 and J usage is TRBJ2-7, with D uncertain. CDR3 size: 13 residues. In germline, CDR1 is SGHDT, CDR2 YYEEEE. The V end lost 3 bases, the J end lost 3 bases, and 10 bases lay between the germline ends. The CDR3 sequence: CASSYGRNYEQYF. The CDR3 nucleotides read TGTGCCAGCAGCTACGGCAGAAACTACGAGCAGTACTTC.

This clonotype was counted only a few times. This sequence joins TRBV6-6 and TRBJ2-7, with a possible D match to TRBD2 (6 bases). Trimming left V 7 bases short and J 0 bases short, with 7 bases between. The CDR3 contains 12 residues. The germline V gene encodes CDR1 MNHNY and CDR2 SVGAGI (reference sequence). CDR3 amino acids: CASISGSYEQYF. The CDR3 DNA reads TGTGCCAGCATTAGCGGCTCCTACGAGCAGTACTTC.

The chain is built from TRBV7-2 and TRBJ2-3; 8 bases line up with TRBD1. J lost 1 base, V lost 5 bases, and 14 bases had no gene match. Germline assignment: CDR1 SGHTA and CDR2 FQGNSA. The CDR3 is 18 amino acids. CDR3 nucleotides: TGTGCCAGCAGCAACCTAAGAGGGCAGGGGGCTGGCACAGATACGCAGTATTTT. It encodes CASSNLRGQGAGTDTQYF.

The sample holds a few counts of this clonotype. V and J are TRBV10-2 and TRBJ2-4; TRBD2 matches at 13 bases. The assigned J gene may be wrong: the sequence end matches TRBJ2-7 better. This CDR3 contains 15 residues. Germline loops: CDR1 WSHSY, CDR2 SAAADI. DNA for the CDR3: TGCGCCAGCAGGACCCCGGGACTAGCGGGATCCGAGCAGTACTTC. Translation gives CASRTPGLAGSEQYF.

There are a few counts of this clonotype. This chain uses TRBV27 with TRBJ2-3; D call uncertain. Germline V lookup: CDR1 MNHEY, CDR2 SMNVEV (reference sequence). V was cut by 4 bases and J by 1 base, with 12 bases left in between. The CDR3 covers 15 residues. DNA of the CDR3: TGTGCCAGCAGTTCCCTTCAGAGAGGCACAGATACGCAGTATTTT. Amino acid sequence: CASSSLQRGTDTQYF.

As regards this clonotype: One end of the junction varies from germline; a read error may be responsible. The gene calls are TRBV7-2 and TRBJ2-7; D could derive from TRBD1 or TRBD2 (6 bases each). Gene TRBJ2-5 matches the end of the DNA better, so the J call may be wrong. The CDR3 extends over 19 amino acids. The germline V gene encodes CDR1 SGHTA and CDR2 FQGNSA. In DNA, the CDR3 is TGCGCCAGCAGCTTTACCGGGGGCGGGGACGGAGTTCAGTGGGAGACCCAGTACTTC. It encodes CASSFTGGGDGVQWETQYF.

The CDR3 loop is CATSRVLAGVPRQFF. The CDR3 DNA reads as TGTGCCACCAGCAGAGTGCTAGCGGGAGTTCCCAGACAGTTCTTC. The rearrangement joins TRBV15 to TRBJ2-1; 10 positions agree with TRBD2. This CDR3 is built from 15 residues. The trim removed 1 base at V and 13 bases at J, leaving 10 bases unmatched. Germline assignment: CDR1 LNHNV and CDR2 YYDKDF (reference sequence).

The chain recombines TRBV12-3 or TRBV12-4 with TRBJ2-6; 10 bases agree with TRBD1. The CDR3 covers 18 residues. The junction had 10 bases not matched to a gene; V was cut back by 8 bases and J by 0 bases. CDR3 loop: CASRNGQGVTSGANVLTF. The CDR3 nucleotides are TGTGCCAGCCGAAATGGACAGGGGGTAACCTCTGGGGCCAACGTCCTGACTTTC.

The sample holds a few counts of this clonotype. The genes are TRBV4-1 and TRBJ2-4; weak D call: TRBD2 (5 bases). With the DNA end fitting TRBJ2-7 better, the J assignment may be wrong. Germline CDR1 is MGHRA and CDR2 is YSYEKL. The CDR3 sequence is 14 residues long. This CDR3 is CASSQDWVGSEQYF. CDR3 bases: TGCGCCAGCAGCCAAGATTGGGTGGGGAGCGAGCAGTACTTC.